This T cell receptor beta chain was profiled in a study of sequential checkpoint blockade in melanoma. Background on the study: Both treatment sequences were followed by maintenance nivolumab.

V was cut by 3 bases and J by 0 bases, with 12 bases left in between. This CDR3 is built from 15 residues. Germline lookup yields CDR1 ENHRY and CDR2 SYGVKD. Treatment in this sample: randomized to nivolumab then ipilimumab (arm A) or the reverse (arm B). Patients had received no earlier DNA-damaging chemotherapy. Live CD3+CD8+ CD19− CD56− cells were sorted from PBMCs. TCRdb's table, derived via immunoSEQ multiplex PCR, lists solely in-frame clones and lacks some. The sample carries fewer than 35,000 clones, less than 90% recorded once. The receptor was derived from a human donor with melanoma. The chain joins TRBV10-3 to TRBJ2-7, with D perhaps matching TRBD2 (6 bases). Sequenced material: CD8+ T cells sorted from blood (inferred from file names), taken from a patient given nivolumab and ipilimumab in sequence. The CDR3 here is CAISEGGSRSYEQYF. In DNA, the CDR3 is TGTGCCATCAGTGAAGGAGGGTCCCGCTCCTACGAGCAGTACTTC.